The 7 T cell receptor beta chains reported below all come from one sample, sequenced in a study of cytomegalovirus exposure and HLA in healthy donors. Amplification used 60 Vbeta primers and 13 Jbeta primers. Assay: immunoSEQ multiplex PCR; the TCRdb copy retains only in-frame clones and omits some. Found here are 100,000 to 150,000 clones, roughly 75% of them singletons; the top ten hold less than 6.5%. The sample comprised PBMCs. The source is a man in his thirties or forties in good health and CMV-seronegative.

This chain joins TRBV10-2 and TRBJ2-6, with TRBD1 as a possible D gene (6 bases). V was pared by 3 bases and J by 1 base, with 7 bases between. The V gene's germline CDR1 is WSHSY and CDR2 SAAADI. The CDR3 covers 15 residues. CDR3 amino acids: CASSDTGSGANVLTF. Here the CDR3 DNA reads TGCGCCAGCAGTGATACAGGGTCTGGGGCCAACGTCCTGACTTTC.

The rearrangement uses TRBV6-6 and TRBJ2-7, with a possible D match to TRBD1 (6 bases). V lost 5 bases, J lost 0 bases, and 11 bases lay in between. Germline CDR1 reads MNHNY; CDR2 reads SVGAGI (reference sequence). CDR3 size: 14 residues. The CDR3 loop reads CASSGDISSYEQYF. The CDR3 bases are TGTGCCAGCAGTGGGGACATTAGCTCCTACGAGCAGTACTTC.

The genes are TRBV6-5 and TRBJ1-1; the D is unclear. Trimming cost V 5 bases and J 7 bases, with 17 bases left between them. The CDR3 sequence is 14 residues long. Per germline, CDR1 MNHEY and CDR2 SVGAGI. The CDR3 bases are TGTGCCAGCAGTCCCCGGACGGGAACAGTTGAAGCTTTCTTT. It is translated as CASSPRTGTVEAFF.

This clone was found once. V gene TRBV10-1 combines with J gene TRBJ2-7; D is perhaps TRBD1 (5 bases). Per the germline V gene, CDR1 is WNHNN and CDR2 is SYGVQD (reference sequence). V shed 2 bases and J shed 6 bases, with 11 bases lying between them. The length of the CDR3 is 13 residues. The CDR3 here is CASSELSGSEQYF. In DNA, the CDR3 is TGCGCCAGCAGTGAGCTATCAGGGTCCGAGCAGTACTTC.

The chain uses TRBV4-2 and TRBJ1-1, with a possible D match to TRBD1 (5 bases). The V end was cut by 0 bases, the J end by 0 bases, with 8 bases between. This CDR3 is built from 15 residues. Germline loops: CDR1 LGHNA, CDR2 YNFKEQ. The CDR3 nucleotides read TGTGCCAGCAGCCAAGATCCGGGGGTGAACACTGAAGCTTTCTTT. Its translation is CASSQDPGVNTEAFF.

The V gene is TRBV28, the J gene TRBJ1-1; tentative D call: TRBD1 (6 bases). V lost 6 bases to trimming and J lost 0 bases, with 11 bases between them. The CDR3 is 14 amino acids. Germline values: CDR1 MDHEN, CDR2 SYDVKM. The CDR3 DNA follows: TGTGCCAGCAGATACGACAGGATGAACACTGAAGCTTTCTTT. The encoded protein is CASRYDRMNTEAFF.

This CDR3 is CATCDRGLTEAFF. DNA for the CDR3: TGTGCCACTTGCGACAGGGGGCTCACTGAAGCTTTCTTT. V gene TRBV10-3 combines with J gene TRBJ1-1, with 10 bases that match TRBD1. The CDR3 totals 13 residues. V was clipped by 10 bases and J by 4 bases; unmatched bases: 6. Per germline, CDR1 ENHRY and CDR2 SYGVKD.